Here is one T cell receptor beta chain with its context. What it recognizes is unknown. What was amplified from RNA transcripts were TCR beta CDR3 regions. Initially, a first-round RT-PCR of the TCR CDR3 employed the HTBI primer set. TCRdb ran MiXCR on the multiplex PCR reads and lists one entry per CDR3 protein. The data contain more than 500,000 distinct CDR3 sequences, about 16% of them singletons. Ophthalmopathy patients all had a Clinical Activity Score of at least 3, a NOSPECS grade of at least 4 and disease under 3 months old. On the basis of clinical symptoms, serum thyroxine and TRAb, thyroid ultrasound and orbital computed tomography, diagnoses were made. The data belong to a study of T cells in Graves' hyperthyroidism and ophthalmopathy. Study-level points and caveats: The model forecast ophthalmopathy, anticipating it by a median around 6.9 months before onset. In blood, most of the thyroid clonotypes expanded above 0.001 were also present.

Germline V gene data show CDR1 as SQVTM and CDR2 as ANQGSEA. V was pared by 5 bases and J by 7 bases, with 5 bases between. The CDR3 has 10 amino acids. The sequence was obtained from a woman aged 25 to 45 with Graves' ophthalmopathy. The sequenced sample consisted of blood. The rearrangement uses TRBV29-1 and TRBJ2-2; D not resolved. CDR3 nucleotide sequence: TGCAGCGTTTCCAGCGGGGAGCTGTTTTTT. This encodes CSVSSGELFF.